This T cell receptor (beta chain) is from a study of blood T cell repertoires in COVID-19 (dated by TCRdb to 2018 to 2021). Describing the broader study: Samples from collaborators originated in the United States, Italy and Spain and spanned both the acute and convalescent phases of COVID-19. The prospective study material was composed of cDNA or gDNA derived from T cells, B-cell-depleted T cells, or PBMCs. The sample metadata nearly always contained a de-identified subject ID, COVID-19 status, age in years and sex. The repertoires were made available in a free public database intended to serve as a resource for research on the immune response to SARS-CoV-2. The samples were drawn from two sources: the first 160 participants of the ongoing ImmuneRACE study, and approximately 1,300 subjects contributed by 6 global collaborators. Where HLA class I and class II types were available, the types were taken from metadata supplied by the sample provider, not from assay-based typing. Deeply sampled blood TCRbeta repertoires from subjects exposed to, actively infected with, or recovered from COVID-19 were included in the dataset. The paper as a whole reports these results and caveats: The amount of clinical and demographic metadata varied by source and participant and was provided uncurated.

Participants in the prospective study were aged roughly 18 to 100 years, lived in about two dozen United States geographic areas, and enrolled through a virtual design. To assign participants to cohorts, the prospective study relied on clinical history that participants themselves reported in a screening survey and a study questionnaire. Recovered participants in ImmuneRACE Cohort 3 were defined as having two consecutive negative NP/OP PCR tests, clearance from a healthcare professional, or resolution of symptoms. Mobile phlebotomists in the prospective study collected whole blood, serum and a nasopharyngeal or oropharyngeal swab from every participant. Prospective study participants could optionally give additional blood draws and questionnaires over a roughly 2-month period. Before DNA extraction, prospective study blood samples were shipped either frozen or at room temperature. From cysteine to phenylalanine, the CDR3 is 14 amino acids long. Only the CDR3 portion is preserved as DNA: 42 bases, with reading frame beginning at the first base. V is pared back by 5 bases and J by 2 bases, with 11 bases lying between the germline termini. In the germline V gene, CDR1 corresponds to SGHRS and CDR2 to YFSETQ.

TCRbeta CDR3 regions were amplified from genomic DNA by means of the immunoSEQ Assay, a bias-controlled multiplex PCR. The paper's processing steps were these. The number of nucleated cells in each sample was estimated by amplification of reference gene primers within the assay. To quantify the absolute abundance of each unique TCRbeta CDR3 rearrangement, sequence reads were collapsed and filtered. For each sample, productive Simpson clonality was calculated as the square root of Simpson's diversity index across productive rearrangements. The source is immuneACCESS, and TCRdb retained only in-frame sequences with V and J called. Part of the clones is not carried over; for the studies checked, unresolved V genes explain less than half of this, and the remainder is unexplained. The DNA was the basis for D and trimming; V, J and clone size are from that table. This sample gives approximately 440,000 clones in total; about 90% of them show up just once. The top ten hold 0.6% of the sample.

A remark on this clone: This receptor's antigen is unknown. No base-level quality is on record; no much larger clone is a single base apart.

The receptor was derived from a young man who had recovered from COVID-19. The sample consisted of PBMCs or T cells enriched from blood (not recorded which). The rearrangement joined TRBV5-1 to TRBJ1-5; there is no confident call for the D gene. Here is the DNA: TGCGCCAGCAGTCTCGGAGACGGCAATCAGCCCCAGCATTTT. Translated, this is CASSLGDGNQPQHF.